This entry is about one T cell receptor beta chain. What this receptor recognizes is not known. No clone much larger than this one lies a single base away; base qualities are absent. These data come from a study of a mutant IDH1 vaccine in newly diagnosed glioma (dated by TCRdb to about 2021). For the study in its entirety: Vaccination was initiated 4-6 weeks after radiotherapy alone, or concurrently with temozolomide cycles in the chemotherapy-containing groups. Of the 30 to 35 patients who were treated, 62.5% were male and 37.5% were female, and the mean age was about 40 years. Prior to enrollment, standard therapy consisting of radiotherapy alone, temozolomide alone, or radiochemotherapy with temozolomide had been administered to patients, with the combination being received by most patients. Visit V12 was the week-35 safety follow-up and visit V13 was the week-47 end of study. Six visits were used for peripheral blood collection: V03 (baseline), V05, V07, V10, V12 and V13. Longitudinal TCRB deep sequencing was done for 25 to 30 treated patients, wherever samples were available for exploratory analyses. Points the paper makes about the study in general: According to the authors, sample limitations meant that analyses of patient blood samples could not be reproduced. Across multiple MHC alleles, vaccine-induced immune responses were seen in 93.3% of patients. No apparent relationship was observed between pseudoprogression and alterations in the top peripheral T cell clonotypes detected by TCRB sequencing. PBMC samples for TCRB deep sequencing were selected based on availability.

Receptor libraries were prepared by the immunoSEQ multiplex PCR assay. Rearranged TCR beta chain sequences were amplified using the hsTCRB Kit according to the manufacturer's protocol. TCRB libraries were sequenced on an Illumina MiSeq. As for the original processing: The proprietary platform of the kit vendor was used for demultiplexing, trimming and gene mapping. TCRdb holds this immuneACCESS table with in-frame rearrangements only. Some clones are missing; in checked studies, unresolved V genes explain under half, and the rest has no known cause. D and trimming come from the DNA, and the V and J calls and clone size come from that table. Present in this sample are some 32,000 clones, approximately 90% of which were seen just once. The ten largest clonotypes hold approximately 2% of the sample. Reading from cysteine to phenylalanine, the CDR3 counts 17 amino acids. The DNA shown is the 51-base CDR3, in frame from base 1. CDR1 is given as SGHNT and CDR2 as YYREEE, both from the germline V gene (reference sequence). Ends trimmed: V by 3 bases, J by 4 bases; bases unmatched to a gene: 13.

The sample's time point label, in plain terms: week 47, end of study. Every vaccine dose consisted of 300 ug of a 20-mer mutant IDH1 peptide in Montanide, administered subcutaneously together with topical imiquimod. Patients were given eight vaccinations, in weeks 1, 3, 5, 7, 11, 15, 19 and 23, which matched visits V03 through V10. Newly diagnosed WHO grade 3 or 4 IDH1-mutant astrocytomas showing loss of nuclear ATRX were present in the donors. The samples were drawn from NOA16, a multicentre, single-arm, open-label phase I trial in Germany that tested a mutant IDH1 peptide vaccine in humans for the first time. The DNeasy Blood and Tissue Kit was used to extract genomic DNA from EDTA blood for TCRB sequencing.

The chain is made from TRBV5-4 and TRBJ2-3, and TRBD2 aligns with 8 junction nucleotides. The TCR sequence derives from a man aged 35 to 55 with glioma. The sequenced sample was PBMCs, obtained from a glioma patient whose treatment included an IDH1 peptide vaccine. The CDR3: CASSWGGKRERADTQYF. Here is the DNA: TGTGCCAGCAGCTGGGGGGGTAAGCGGGAGCGGGCAGATACGCAGTATTTT.